This T cell receptor beta chain was identified in a study of OX40 agonist ivuxolimab in advanced cancers. Study context: An anti-OX40 (CD134) antibody with agonistic activity, ivuxolimab, was administered to patients. Patients treated during dose escalation were battling hepatocellular carcinoma, melanoma, renal cell or head and neck cancer.

The method was immunoSEQ multiplex PCR; TCRdb's version includes in-frame clones alone and lacks a portion of them. The sample yields 45,000 to 55,000 clones, 94% seen once. Specimen: CD4+ or CD8+ T cells sorted from blood, collected in a trial of the OX40 agonist ivuxolimab. The source is an adult with an advanced solid tumor such as melanoma, head and neck, liver or kidney cancer.

Here the CDR3 reads CASSLLPGGISYEQYF. The CDR3 nucleotides read TGTGCCAGCAGCTTATTACCCGGAGGGATCTCCTACGAGCAGTACTTC. The gene calls are TRBV7-9 and TRBJ2-7, with a weak D call TRBD2 (6 bases). Germline V gene sequence: CDR1 SEHNR, CDR2 FQNEAQ (reference sequence). The ends were cut back, 2 bases at V and 0 bases at J, with 14 bases in the middle. The CDR3 length is 16 residues.